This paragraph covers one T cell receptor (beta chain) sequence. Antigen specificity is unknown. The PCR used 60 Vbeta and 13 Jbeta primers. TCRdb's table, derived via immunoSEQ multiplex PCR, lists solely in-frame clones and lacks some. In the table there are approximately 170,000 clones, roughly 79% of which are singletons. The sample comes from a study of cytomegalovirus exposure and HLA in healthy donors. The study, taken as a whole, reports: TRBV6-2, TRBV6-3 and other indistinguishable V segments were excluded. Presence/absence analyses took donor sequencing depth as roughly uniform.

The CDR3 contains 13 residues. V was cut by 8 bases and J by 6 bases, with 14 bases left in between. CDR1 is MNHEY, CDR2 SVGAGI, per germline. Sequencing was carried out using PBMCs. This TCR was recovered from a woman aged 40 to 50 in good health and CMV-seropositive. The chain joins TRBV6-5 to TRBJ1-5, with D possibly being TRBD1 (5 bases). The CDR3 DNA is TGTGCCAGCGCCCGTTCACAGGTTCAGCCCCAGCATTTT. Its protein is CASARSQVQPQHF.